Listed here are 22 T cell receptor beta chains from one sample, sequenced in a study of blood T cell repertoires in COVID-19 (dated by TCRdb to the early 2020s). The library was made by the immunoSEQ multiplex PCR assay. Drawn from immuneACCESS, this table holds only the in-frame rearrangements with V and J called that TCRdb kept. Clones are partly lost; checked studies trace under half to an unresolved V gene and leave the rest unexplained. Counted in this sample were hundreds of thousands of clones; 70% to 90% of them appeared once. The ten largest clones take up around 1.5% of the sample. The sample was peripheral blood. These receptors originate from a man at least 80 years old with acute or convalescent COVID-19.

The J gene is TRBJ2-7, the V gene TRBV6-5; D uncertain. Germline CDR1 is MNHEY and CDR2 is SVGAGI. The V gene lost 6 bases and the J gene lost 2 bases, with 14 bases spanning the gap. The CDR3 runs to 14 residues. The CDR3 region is CASRSLVSPYEQYF. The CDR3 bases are TGTGCCAGCAGATCCCTAGTCTCCCCCTACGAGCAGTACTTC.

DNA of the CDR3: TGTGCCAGCAGTGAGACAAGGGGGACAGGGAAGGGTAGCAATCAGCCCCAGCATTTT. Protein sequence: CASSETRGTGKGSNQPQHF. V usage is TRBV6-1 and J usage is TRBJ1-5, with TRBD1 identical over 9 bases. V shed 3 bases, J shed 0 bases, and the junction held 12 bases outside the gene matches. The CDR3 length is 19 residues. Germline V gives CDR1 MNHNS, CDR2 SASEGT.

The CDR3 is CASSSLGGLNTQYF. DNA of the CDR3: TGCGCCAGCAGCTCCCTTGGAGGCCTAAATACGCAGTATTTT. The J gene is TRBJ2-3, the V gene TRBV5-1, with a tentative D call TRBD2 (5 bases). The CDR3 spans 14 residues. V was trimmed by 3 bases and J by 7 bases, leaving 15 bases between them. Germline loops: CDR1 SGHRS, CDR2 YFSETQ.

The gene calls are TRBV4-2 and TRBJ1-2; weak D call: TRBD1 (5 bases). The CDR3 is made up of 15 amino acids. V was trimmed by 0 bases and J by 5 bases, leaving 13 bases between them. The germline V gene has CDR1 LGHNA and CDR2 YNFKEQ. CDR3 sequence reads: CASSQEGQGRYGYTF. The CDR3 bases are TGTGCCAGCAGCCAAGAGGGGCAGGGAAGATATGGCTACACCTTC.

The CDR3 is CASSQDDSAGLAGVNEQFF. The CDR3 DNA follows: TGTGCCAGCAGCCAAGATGATTCGGCCGGACTAGCGGGAGTTAATGAGCAGTTCTTC. V gene TRBV14 combines with J gene TRBJ2-1; 13 positions match TRBD2. Germline CDR1 and CDR2: SGHDN and FVKESK. The CDR3 sequence is 19 residues long. J gave up 7 bases and V 0 bases, and 12 bases lay outside the gene matches.

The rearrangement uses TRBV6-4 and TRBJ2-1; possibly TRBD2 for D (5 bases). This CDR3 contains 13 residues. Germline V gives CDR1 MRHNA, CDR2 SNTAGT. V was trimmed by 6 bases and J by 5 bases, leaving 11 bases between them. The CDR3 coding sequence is TGTGCCAGCAGGACTAAAGGAAACAATGAGCAGTTCTTC. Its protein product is CASRTKGNNEQFF.

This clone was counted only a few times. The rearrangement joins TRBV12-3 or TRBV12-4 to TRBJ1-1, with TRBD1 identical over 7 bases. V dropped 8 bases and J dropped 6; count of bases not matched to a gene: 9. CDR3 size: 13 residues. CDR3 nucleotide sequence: TGTGCCAGCGGGGGACAGACGATCTCTGAAGCTTTCTTT. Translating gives CASGGQTISEAFF.

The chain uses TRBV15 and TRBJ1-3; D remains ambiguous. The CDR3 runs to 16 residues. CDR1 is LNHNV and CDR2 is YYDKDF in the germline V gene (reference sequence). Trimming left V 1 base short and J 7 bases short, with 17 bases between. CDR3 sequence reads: CATSRVFRTLGNTIYF. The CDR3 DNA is TGTGCCACCAGCAGAGTATTCAGGACTTTAGGGAACACCATATATTTT. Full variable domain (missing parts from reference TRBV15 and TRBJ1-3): DAMVIQNPRYQVTQFGKPVTLSCSQTLNHNVMYWYQQKSSQAPKLLFHYYDKDFNNEADTPDNFQSRRPNTSFCFLDIRSPGLGDTAMYLCATSRVFRTLGNTIYFGEGSWLTVV.

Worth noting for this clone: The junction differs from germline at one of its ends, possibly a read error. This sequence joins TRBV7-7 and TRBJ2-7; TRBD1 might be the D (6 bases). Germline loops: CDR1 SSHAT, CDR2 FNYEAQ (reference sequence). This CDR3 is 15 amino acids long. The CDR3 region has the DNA TGTGCTAGCAGCTTAGAGCCTGGGACAATCTACGAGCAGTACTTC. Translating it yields CASSLEPGTIYEQYF.

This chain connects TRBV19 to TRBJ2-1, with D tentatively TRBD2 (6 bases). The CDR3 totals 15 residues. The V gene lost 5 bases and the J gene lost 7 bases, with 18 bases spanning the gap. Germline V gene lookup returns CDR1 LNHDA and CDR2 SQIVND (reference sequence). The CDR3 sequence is CASSSFGTRVNEQFF. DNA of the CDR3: TGTGCCAGTAGTTCATTCGGGACTCGGGTGAATGAGCAGTTCTTC.

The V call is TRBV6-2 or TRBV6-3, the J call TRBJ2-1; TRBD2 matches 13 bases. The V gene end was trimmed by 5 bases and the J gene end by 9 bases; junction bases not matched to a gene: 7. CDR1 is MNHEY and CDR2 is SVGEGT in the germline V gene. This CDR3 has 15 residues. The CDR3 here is CASSTPGLAGTEQFF. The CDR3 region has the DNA TGTGCCAGCAGTACCCCGGGACTAGCGGGAACTGAGCAGTTCTTC.

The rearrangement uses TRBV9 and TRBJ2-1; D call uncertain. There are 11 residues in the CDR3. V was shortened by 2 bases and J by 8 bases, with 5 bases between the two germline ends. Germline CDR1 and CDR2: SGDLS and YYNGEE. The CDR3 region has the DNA TGTGCCAGCAGCGTCGGGTATGAGCAGTTCTTC. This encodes CASSVGYEQFF.

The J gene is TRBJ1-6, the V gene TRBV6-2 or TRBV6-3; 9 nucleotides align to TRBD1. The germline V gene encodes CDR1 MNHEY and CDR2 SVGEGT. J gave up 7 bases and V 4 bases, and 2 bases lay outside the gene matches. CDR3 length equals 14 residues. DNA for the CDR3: TGTGCCAGCAGTTGGGACAGGGTGAATTCACCCCTCCACTTT. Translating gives CASSWDRVNSPLHF.

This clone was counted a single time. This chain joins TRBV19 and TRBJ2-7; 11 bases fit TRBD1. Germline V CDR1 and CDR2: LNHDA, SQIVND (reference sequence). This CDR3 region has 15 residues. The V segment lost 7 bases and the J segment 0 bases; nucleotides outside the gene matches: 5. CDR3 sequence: CASKPGTGGSYEQYF. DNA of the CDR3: TGTGCCAGTAAACCGGGGACAGGGGGCTCCTACGAGCAGTACTTC.

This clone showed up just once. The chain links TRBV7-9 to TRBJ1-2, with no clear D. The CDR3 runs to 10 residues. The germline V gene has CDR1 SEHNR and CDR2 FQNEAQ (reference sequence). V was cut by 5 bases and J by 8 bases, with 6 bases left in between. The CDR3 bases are TGTGCCAGCAGCGAGTACGGCTACACCTTC. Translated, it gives CASSEYGYTF.

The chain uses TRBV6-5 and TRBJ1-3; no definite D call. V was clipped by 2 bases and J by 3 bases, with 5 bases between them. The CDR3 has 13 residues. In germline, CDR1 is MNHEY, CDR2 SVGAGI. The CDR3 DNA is TGTGCCAGCAGTTACCGGGTTGGAAACACCATATATTTT. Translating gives CASSYRVGNTIYF.

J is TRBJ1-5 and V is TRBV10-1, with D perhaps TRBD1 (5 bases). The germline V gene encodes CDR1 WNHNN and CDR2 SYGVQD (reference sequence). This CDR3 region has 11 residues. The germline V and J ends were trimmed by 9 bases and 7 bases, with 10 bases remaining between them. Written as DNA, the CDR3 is TGCGCCAGGAGACAGAGACAGCCCCAGCATTTT. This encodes CARRQRQPQHF.

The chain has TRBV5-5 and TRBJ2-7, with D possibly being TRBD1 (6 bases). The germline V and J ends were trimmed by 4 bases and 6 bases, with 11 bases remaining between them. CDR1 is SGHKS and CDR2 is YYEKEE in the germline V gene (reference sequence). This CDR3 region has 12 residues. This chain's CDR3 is CASSPNRAEQYF. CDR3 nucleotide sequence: TGTGCCAGCAGCCCTAACAGGGCCGAGCAGTACTTC.

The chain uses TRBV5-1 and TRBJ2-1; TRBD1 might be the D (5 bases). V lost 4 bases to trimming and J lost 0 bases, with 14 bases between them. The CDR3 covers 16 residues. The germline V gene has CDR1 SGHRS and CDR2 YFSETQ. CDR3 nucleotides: TGCGCCAGCAGCGCACTACAGGCGAGCTCCTACAATGAGCAGTTCTTC. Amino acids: CASSALQASSYNEQFF.

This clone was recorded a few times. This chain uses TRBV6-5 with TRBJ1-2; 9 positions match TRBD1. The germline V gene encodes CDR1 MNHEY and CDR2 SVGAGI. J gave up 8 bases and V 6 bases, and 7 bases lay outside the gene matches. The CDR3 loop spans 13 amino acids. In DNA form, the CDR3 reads TGTGCCAGCAGGGTGGGACAGGGAATAGGCTACACCTTC. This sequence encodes CASRVGQGIGYTF.

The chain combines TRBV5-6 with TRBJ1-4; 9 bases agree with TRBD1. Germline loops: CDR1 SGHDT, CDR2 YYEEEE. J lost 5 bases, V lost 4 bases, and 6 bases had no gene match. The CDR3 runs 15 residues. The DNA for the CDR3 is TGTGCCAGCAGCGCAACAGGGGGCGCAAATGAAAAACTGTTTTTT. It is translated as CASSATGGANEKLFF.

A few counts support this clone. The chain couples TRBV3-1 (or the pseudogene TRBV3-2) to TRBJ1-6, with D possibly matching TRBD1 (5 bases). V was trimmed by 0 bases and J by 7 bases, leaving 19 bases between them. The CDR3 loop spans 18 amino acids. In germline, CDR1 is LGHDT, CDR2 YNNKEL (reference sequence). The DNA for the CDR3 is TGTGCCAGCAGCCAAGATAGGGGAAAGGGGTCGGCGAATTCACCCCTCCACTTT. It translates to CASSQDRGKGSANSPLHF.